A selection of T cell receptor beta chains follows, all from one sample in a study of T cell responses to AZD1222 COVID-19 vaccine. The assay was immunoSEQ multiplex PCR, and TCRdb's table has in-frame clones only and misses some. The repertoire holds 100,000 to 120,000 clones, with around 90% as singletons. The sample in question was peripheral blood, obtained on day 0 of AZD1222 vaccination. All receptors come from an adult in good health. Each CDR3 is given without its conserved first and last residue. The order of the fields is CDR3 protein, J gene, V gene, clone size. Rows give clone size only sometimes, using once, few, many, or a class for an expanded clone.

CDR3: SVEEDTGLNTEAF
J: TRBJ1-1
V: TRBV29-1
size: NA

CDR3: ASSPRYHRGSNYGYT
J: TRBJ1-2
V: TRBV28
size: NA

CDR3: ASGVSSYNEQF
J: TRBJ2-1
V: TRBV7-9
size: NA

CDR3: ASSPTSGTYEQY
J: TRBJ2-7
V: TRBV5-1
size: NA

CDR3: ASSGTSGTDTQY
J: TRBJ2-3
V: TRBV11-2
size: NA

CDR3: SVGSITNYGYT
J: TRBJ1-2
V: TRBV29-1
size: NA

CDR3: AWSVSGLAGAGEQF
J: TRBJ2-1
V: TRBV30
size: NA

CDR3: SVGQGHTQY
J: TRBJ2-3
V: TRBV29-1
size: NA

CDR3: ASRGLASGNEQF
J: TRBJ2-1
V: TRBV3-1/TRBV3-2
size: NA

CDR3: ASSLDRGPYEQY
J: TRBJ2-7
V: TRBV11-2
size: NA

CDR3: ASSPPGPATGGYT
J: TRBJ1-2
V: TRBV13
size: NA

CDR3: ASSLGAANQPQH
J: TRBJ1-5
V: TRBV7-9
size: few

CDR3: ASRVVAGANVLT
J: TRBJ2-6
V: TRBV5-4
size: NA

CDR3: ASSTTRDNEQF
J: TRBJ2-1
V: TRBV3-1/TRBV3-2
size: NA

CDR3: ASSYSTGELF
J: TRBJ2-2
V: TRBV6-5
size: NA

CDR3: AWKSGPELF
J: TRBJ2-2
V: TRBV30
size: NA

CDR3: ASSEGQGSSYEQY
J: TRBJ2-7
V: TRBV3-1/TRBV3-2
size: few

CDR3: ATSRDKGFVDEQF
J: TRBJ2-1
V: TRBV15
size: NA

CDR3: ASSPAAGTANSPLH
J: TRBJ1-6
V: TRBV7-2
size: NA

CDR3: ASSFGTGGGGELF
J: TRBJ2-2
V: TRBV7-2
size: NA

CDR3: ASSLAEGTGELF
J: TRBJ2-2
V: TRBV7-6
size: NA

CDR3: ASSLEGSRGSTSGRHNEQF
J: TRBJ2-1
V: TRBV11-3
size: NA

CDR3: ASSTGVRTQY
J: TRBJ2-5
V: TRBV28
size: NA

CDR3: ASSSRGRAEQY
J: TRBJ2-7
V: TRBV5-4
size: NA

CDR3: ASSIQGANYNEQF
J: TRBJ2-1
V: TRBV7-2
size: NA